These T cell receptor beta chains were read from a single sample in a study of CD8 T cells in Susac syndrome. TCRdb passed the immunoSEQ multiplex PCR reads through MiXCR, listing each CDR3 protein once. This table has some 400,000 distinct CDR3 sequences, approximately 85% appearing once. Sequencing was performed on CD8+ T cells from PBMCs. The receptors shown here come from a human donor with multiple sclerosis. CDR3s include the opening cysteine and the closing phenylalanine or tryptophan. Each record gives: CDR3 DNA, CDR3 protein, V gene, D gene, J gene. D genes are given only for firm matches.

TGTGCCAGCAGTTTCGCCGGGTCTACCCCTTTCAATGAGCAGTTCTTC,CASSFAGSTPFNEQFF,TRBV27,-,TRBJ2-1
TGTGCCAGCAGTTACTTCGGGGGCGCCCTCTATGGCTACACCTTC,CASSYFGGALYGYTF,TRBV6-5,-,TRBJ1-2
TGTGCCAGCAGTCTCGAACACGGGACAGATACGCAGTATTTT,CASSLEHGTDTQYF,TRBV12-3/TRBV12-4,-,TRBJ2-3
TGTGCCAGCAGCCAAGACCCTAGCGGCGGCACAGATACGCAGTATTTT,CASSQDPSGGTDTQYF,TRBV3-1,TRBD2,TRBJ2-3
TGTGCCAGCAGTCCTAGCGGGATAGGCGAGCAGTACTTC,CASSPSGIGEQYF,TRBV28,TRBD2,TRBJ2-7
TGTGCCATCCCGAGGGGACCATTCTACACCTTC,CAIPRGPFYTF,TRBV2,-,TRBJ1-2
TGCGCCAGCAGCACGGGCTCGAGTACTGAAGCTTTCTTT,CASSTGSSTEAFF,TRBV4-1,-,TRBJ1-1
TGCAGTGCTAGGGGAGGACTAGCATCGGAGACCCAGTACTTC,CSARGGLASETQYF,TRBV20-1,TRBD2,TRBJ2-5
TGTGCCACCACACGGGGGCCGAATGAGCAGTTCTTC,CATTRGPNEQFF,TRBV19,-,TRBJ2-1
TGTGCCTGGAGCCCCCGGGACAGGTACCAAGAGACCCAGTACTTC,CAWSPRDRYQETQYF,TRBV30,TRBD1,TRBJ2-5